This T cell receptor beta chain was sequenced for a study of Graves' ophthalmopathy and Graves' hyperthyroidism. The CDR3 extends over 14 amino acids. Germline CDR1 reads LNHDA; CDR2 reads SQIVND (reference sequence). Trimming stripped 7 bases from V and 7 bases from J, with 20 bases between. RNA transcripts served as template for amplifying TCR beta CDR3 sequences. The authors performed first-round RT-PCR with HTBI primers and then a second-round multiplex PCR. MiXCR, applied by TCRdb to the multiplex PCR reads, yields one record per CDR3 protein. This table has about 660,000 distinct CDR3 sequences, 35% to 45% appearing once. This clonotype was counted ten times or more. The antigen is undetermined. Whole-study findings and limits: Detection in blood was also observed for most expanded thyroid clonotypes above 0.001 frequency.

This TCR derives from an adult man with Graves' ophthalmopathy. The chain couples TRBV19 to TRBJ2-7; tentative D call: TRBD1 (5 bases). The material sequenced was peripheral blood. In DNA form, the CDR3 reads TGTGCCAGTACTAAGACCGCATCTCAGGGTGAGCAGTACTTC. Translated: CASTKTASQGEQYF. The full variable domain, with the rest looked up from reference TRBV19 and TRBJ2-7, is DGGITQSPKYLFRKEGQNVTLSCEQNLNHDAMYWYRQDPGQGLRLIYYSQIVNDFQKGDIAEGYSVSREKKESFPLTVTSAQKNPTAFYLCASTKTASQGEQYFGPGTRLTVT.